The 16 T cell receptor beta chains below were found in one sample sequenced in a study of human T cells and chemical hapten exposure. Time point here: pre-sensitization, week 0. Indicated treatment: therapeutic diphenylcyclopropenone sensitization with weekly scalp DPC. TCRdb redid the calling of the RACE reads with MiXCR, one entry per CDR3 protein. The sample comprises roughly 380,000 distinct CDR3 sequences, 4.5% to 5.5% of which are singletons, and around 2.6% rests with the top ten. This sample comprised whole blood, obtained in connection with sensitization to the hapten diphenylcyclopropenone (DPC). The source of these receptors is a woman aged 50 to 60 with alopecia areata. Some clones in this sample may be carry-over from other donors' samples.

This clonotype was picked up a small number of times. V usage is TRBV29-1 and J usage is TRBJ1-2; maybe TRBD1 (5 bases). CDR1 is SQVTM, CDR2 ANQGSEA, per germline. V shed 7 bases and J shed 0 bases, with 15 bases lying between them. This CDR3 contains 14 residues. In nucleotides, the CDR3 is TGCAGCGGAGGGGAAATAGAAGCTAACTATGGCTACACCTTC. Protein: CSGGEIEANYGYTF.

The chain is built from TRBV19 and TRBJ2-7; a possible D gene is TRBD2 (6 bases). Germline V gene sequence: CDR1 LNHDA, CDR2 SQIVND (reference sequence). The ends were cut back, 1 base at V and 7 bases at J, with 11 bases in the middle. The CDR3 runs to 13 residues. The DNA of the CDR3 is TGTGCCAGTAGTATAGCCTCCGGGGGAGAGCAGTACTTC. It specifies CASSIASGGEQYF.

This clonotype has a count of ten or more. The rearrangement uses TRBV28 and TRBJ1-5; D is unresolved. The germline V and J ends were trimmed by 2 bases and 1 base, with 9 bases remaining between them. CDR3 length equals 15 residues. Germline values: CDR1 MDHEN, CDR2 SYDVKM. The DNA for the CDR3 is TGTGCCAGCAGTTTAGGAGGGCCGAGCAATCAGCCCCAGCATTTT. Its protein is CASSLGGPSNQPQHF.

In this sample, this clonotype turned up a few times. V and J are TRBV6-6 and TRBJ1-1; the D gene is possibly TRBD1 (6 bases). The V end was cut by 5 bases, the J end by 2 bases, with 9 bases between. This CDR3 is 13 amino acids long. Germline CDR1 is MNHNY and CDR2 is SVGAGI (reference sequence). The CDR3 sequence is CASSMTGNTEAFF. The CDR3 DNA follows: TGTGCCAGCAGTATGACAGGTAACACTGAAGCTTTCTTT.

This clonotype was observed a handful of times. The V and J genes are TRBV12-3 or TRBV12-4 and TRBJ1-2; D gene ambiguous. The V end was cut by 2 bases, the J end by 4 bases, with 14 bases between. This CDR3 comprises 15 residues. The CDR3 bases are TGTGCCAGCAGTTTATTACGGACGGGCATCTATGGCTACACCTTC. Amino acid sequence: CASSLLRTGIYGYTF.

This clonotype was detected ten times or more. This chain links TRBV5-4 with TRBJ2-7; D perhaps matches TRBD1 (6 bases). The CDR3 is 14 amino acids. Germline V lookup: CDR1 SGHNT, CDR2 YYREEE (reference sequence). Trimming removed 0 bases at V and 4 bases at J, with 11 bases between. The CDR3 nucleotides are TGTGCCAGCAGCTTGGAACAGGGCCATTACGAGCAGTACTTC. This codes for CASSLEQGHYEQYF.

The table lists this clonotype with many counts. This chain joins TRBV12-5 and TRBJ1-1; tentatively, D is TRBD1 (6 bases). With 6 bases removed from V and 8 bases from J, the gap between germline ends came to 13 bases. The germline V gene has CDR1 LGHNT and CDR2 FRNRAP. This CDR3 contains 12 residues. CDR3 in DNA: TGTGCTAGTGGGGCAGGGGATCGAGAAGCTTTCTTT. The encoded protein is CASGAGDREAFF.

This clonotype was counted between two and nine times. This sequence joins TRBV7-8 and TRBJ2-1, with D possibly matching TRBD2 (6 bases). CDR3 length: 16 amino acids. V lost 5 bases and J lost 4, with 18 bases in between. The germline V gene has CDR1 SGHVS and CDR2 FQNEAQ. As DNA, the CDR3 is TGTGCCAGCAGCCCAGTCGGGGGAGATCAATACAATGAGCAGTTCTTC. Protein product: CASSPVGGDQYNEQFF.

The rearrangement uses TRBV9 and TRBJ1-5; weak D call: TRBD1 (5 bases). The CDR3 has 15 amino acids. Trimming removed 0 bases from V and 4 bases from J, with 11 bases in between. Germline V gene lookup returns CDR1 SGDLS and CDR2 YYNGEE. Written as DNA, the CDR3 is TGTGCCAGCAGCGTAGGACAGTTACCTAATCAGCCCCAGCATTTT. Translation: CASSVGQLPNQPQHF.

This clonotype was recorded a few times. The V and J genes are TRBV5-5 and TRBJ1-5; 10 bases are shared with TRBD1. The CDR3 has 15 residues. The germline V gene has CDR1 SGHKS and CDR2 YYEKEE (reference sequence). The junction had 8 bases not matched to a gene; V was cut back by 5 bases and J by 6 bases. The CDR3 region has the DNA TGTGCCAGCAGTTCCGGGACAGGGGAAGTTCAGCCCCAGCATTTT. Translated, it gives CASSSGTGEVQPQHF. Full variable domain (remainder filled in from reference TRBV5-5 and TRBJ1-5): DAGVTQSPTHLIKTRGQQVTLRCSPISGHKSVSWYQQVLGQGPQFIFQYYEKEERGRGNFPDRFSARQFPNYSSELNVNALLLGDSALYLCASSSGTGEVQPQHFGDGTRLSIL.

The chain recombines TRBV20-1 with TRBJ2-7; 13 nucleotides align to TRBD2. V was clipped by 6 bases and J by 5 bases; unmatched bases: 13. The CDR3 covers 16 residues. CDR1 and CDR2 (germline): DFQATT, SNEGSKA (reference sequence). Here the CDR3 reads CSALRTSGTSGNEQYF. CDR3 nucleotide sequence: TGCAGTGCCCTAAGGACGTCCGGGACTAGCGGGAACGAGCAGTACTTC.

This clonotype was seen only a few times. The chain joins TRBV27 to TRBJ1-1; TRBD1 matches 7 bases. V gave up 5 bases and J gave up 4 bases; unmatched junction bases: 10. From germline, CDR1 is MNHEY and CDR2 SMNVEV (reference sequence). This CDR3 spans 15 amino acids. The CDR3 region is CASSPMGPGGTEAFF. The CDR3 DNA reads as TGTGCCAGCAGTCCGATGGGGCCAGGGGGCACTGAAGCTTTCTTT.

This clonotype was recorded at least ten times. This chain links TRBV27 with TRBJ2-1; TRBD2 matches at 10 bases. Losses at the gene ends were 3 bases for V and 10 bases for J; bases not matched to a gene: 9. The CDR3 length is 15 residues. Germline V lookup: CDR1 MNHEY, CDR2 SMNVEV (reference sequence). The CDR3 DNA reads TGTGCCAGCAGTTTCCCCTCTAGCGGGAGCTCCGAGCAGTTCTTC. Encoded protein: CASSFPSSGSSEQFF.

This clonotype showed up just a few times. The rearrangement uses TRBV5-1 and TRBJ2-3; either TRBD1 or TRBD2 may fit D (5 bases each). Germline V gene data show CDR1 as SGHRS and CDR2 as YFSETQ. V lost 4 bases and J 0 bases, leaving 12 bases between the germline ends. The CDR3 runs 15 residues. Here the CDR3 DNA reads TGCGCCAGCAGCCCCGGGACCGTTAGCACAGATACGCAGTATTTT. This sequence encodes CASSPGTVSTDTQYF.

This clonotype came up a few times. CDR3 sequence (DNA): TGCAGCGTTGAAATTGGACGGAACACTGAAGCTTTCTTT. Translation: CSVEIGRNTEAFF. The chain links TRBV29-1 to TRBJ1-1; D call uncertain. V dropped 2 bases and J dropped 1 base, with 8 bases sitting between them. The germline CDR1 and CDR2 sequences are SQVTM and ANQGSEA. This CDR3 has 13 residues.

This clonotype was picked up a small number of times. This sequence joins TRBV7-2 and TRBJ2-1; no clear D gene. The CDR3 covers 10 residues. The V gene lost 8 bases and the J gene lost 12 bases, with 11 bases spanning the gap. Germline lookup yields CDR1 SGHTA and CDR2 FQGNSA. CDR3 coding DNA: TGTGCCAGCCTGGGTGAAGCGCAGTTCTTC. Protein product: CASLGEAQFF.